Each of the 29 T cell receptor beta chains below was sequenced from the same sample in a study of blood T cell repertoires in COVID-19. Sequencing used immunoSEQ multiplex PCR; TCRdb keeps in-frame clones, though not all of them. The repertoire holds around 380,000 clones, with approximately 80% as singletons. Sequencing was performed on peripheral blood. These receptors all come from a human donor with acute or convalescent COVID-19. The donor label of this sample is uncertain.

The J gene is TRBJ2-3, the V gene TRBV7-8; D might be TRBD1 (6 bases). V was shortened by 5 bases and J by 0 bases, with 15 bases between the two germline ends. Germline loops: CDR1 SGHVS, CDR2 FQNEAQ. This CDR3 is 16 amino acids long. As DNA, the CDR3 is TGTGCCAGCAGCAGCCCTGACAGGATCAGCACAGATACGCAGTATTTT. It is translated as CASSSPDRISTDTQYF. The complete variable domain, with remaining parts taken from reference TRBV7-8 and TRBJ2-3, reads GAGVSQSPRYKVAKRGQDVALRCDPISGHVSLFWYQQALGQGPEFLTYFQNEAQLDKSGLPSDRFFAERPEGSVSTLKIQRTQQEDSAVYLCASSSPDRISTDTQYFGPGTRLTVL.

The rearrangement joins TRBV30 to TRBJ1-2; D unclear. Germline CDR1 reads GTSNPN; CDR2 reads SVGIG (reference sequence). Trimming left V 5 bases short and J 4 bases short, with 14 bases between. This CDR3 is 13 amino acids long. This CDR3 reads CAWADNLPYGYTF. CDR3 in DNA: TGTGCCTGGGCTGACAACCTCCCCTATGGCTACACCTTC.

In this sample, this clone turned up once. The chain is built from TRBV6-5 and TRBJ1-6, with a weak D call TRBD1 (6 bases). The germline V gene encodes CDR1 MNHEY and CDR2 SVGAGI. V lost 7 bases to trimming and J lost 7 bases, with 17 bases between them. This CDR3 region has 15 residues. In nucleotides, the CDR3 is TGTGCCAGCACCAGAATGGGGGCCTCGAATTCACCCCTCCACTTT. Translation gives CASTRMGASNSPLHF.

The chain couples TRBV2 to TRBJ2-2, with TRBD2 identical over 12 bases. Germline lookup yields CDR1 SNHLY and CDR2 FYNNEI. The CDR3 runs to 15 residues. The ends lost 9 bases at V and 7 bases at J; junction bases unmatched: 9. CDR3 in amino acids: CASTSSGGAYGELFF. CDR3 DNA sequence: TGTGCCAGTACTTCTAGCGGGGGGGCGTACGGGGAGCTGTTTTTT. Combining the CDR3 with reference TRBV2 and TRBJ2-2 gives the whole variable domain EPEVTQTPSHQVTQMGQEVILRCVPISNHLYFYWYRQILGQKVEFLVSFYNNEISEKSEIFDDQFSVERPDGSNFTLKIRSTKLEDSAMYFCASTSSGGAYGELFFGEGSRLTVL.

The chain uses TRBV15 and TRBJ1-2; D possibly corresponds to TRBD1 (6 bases). This CDR3 is 13 amino acids long. Germline-derived CDR1 and CDR2 are LNHNV and YYDKDF (reference sequence). V lost 5 bases and J 4 bases, leaving 11 bases between the germline ends. The CDR3 sequence: CATSEDSIYGYTF. The CDR3 DNA reads as TGTGCCACCAGCGAGGACAGTATCTATGGCTACACCTTC.

The V gene is TRBV18, the J gene TRBJ1-1; 7 nucleotides agree with TRBD1. Trimming removed 6 bases from V and 8 bases from J; junction bases left unmatched: 9. The length of the CDR3 is 13 residues. Germline CDR1 KGHSH, CDR2 LQKENI. The CDR3 here is CASSPTGAREAFF. The DNA of the CDR3 is TGTGCCAGCTCGCCTACAGGGGCCCGGGAAGCTTTCTTT. Full variable domain (missing parts from reference TRBV18 and TRBJ1-1): NAGVMQNPRHLVRRRGQEARLRCSPMKGHSHVYWYRQLPEEGLKFMVYLQKENIIDESGMPKERFSAEFPKEGPSILRIQQVVRGDSAAYFCASSPTGAREAFFGQGTRLTVV.

V usage is TRBV6-5 and J usage is TRBJ1-2; 8 bases line up with TRBD1. From germline, CDR1 is MNHEY and CDR2 SVGAGI. V lost 6 bases, J lost 8 bases, and 11 bases stayed unmatched. CDR3 length equals 14 residues. The CDR3 DNA sequence: TGTGCCAGCAGACCCGGACAGGGCCCATTGGGCTACACCTTC. This codes for CASRPGQGPLGYTF.

The rearrangement uses TRBV18 and TRBJ2-7; weak D call: TRBD1 (5 bases). The CDR3 has 16 amino acids. CDR1 is KGHSH, CDR2 LQKENI, per germline. V was trimmed by 1 base and J by 5 bases, leaving 18 bases between them. CDR3 amino acids: CASSPRSAQGRNEQYF. CDR3 DNA sequence: TGTGCCAGCTCACCACGGTCTGCGCAGGGCCGTAACGAGCAGTACTTC.

The genes are TRBV2 and TRBJ1-1; 9 bases agree with TRBD1. V was pared by 8 bases and J by 4 bases, with 8 bases of the junction left unmatched. The CDR3 loop spans 14 amino acids. Germline V gives CDR1 SNHLY, CDR2 FYNNEI. The DNA for the CDR3 is TGTGCCAGCGGACAGGGGTTTAGTGGCACTGAAGCTTTCTTT. Encoded protein: CASGQGFSGTEAFF.

The chain carries TRBV10-2 and TRBJ1-6; D not resolved. The CDR3 sequence is 18 residues long. V was trimmed by 2 bases and J by 0 bases, leaving 14 bases between them. CDR1 WSHSY and CDR2 SAAADI come from the germline V gene. CDR3 DNA: TGCGCCAGCAGTGAGCGGGTACCCAAGAGCTCCTATAATTCACCCCTCCACTTT. Residues: CASSERVPKSSYNSPLHF.

The J gene is TRBJ2-2, the V gene TRBV7-7; 14 bases map to TRBD2. Germline CDR1 reads SSHAT; CDR2 reads FNYEAQ (reference sequence). Trimming cost V 5 bases and J 2 bases; bases outside gene matches: 7. The CDR3 consists of 18 residues. The CDR3 DNA reads TGTGCCAGCAGCGGCGGGACTAGCGGGAGCGCCAACACCGGGGAGCTGTTTTTT. Translated: CASSGGTSGSANTGELFF. Using reference TRBV7-7 and TRBJ2-2 for the parts outside the CDR3, the full variable domain is GAGVSQSPRYKVTKRGQDVTLRCDPISSHATLYWYQQALGQGPEFLTYFNYEAQPDKSGLPSDRFSAERPEGSISTLTIQRTEQRDSAMYRCASSGGTSGSANTGELFFGEGSRLTVL.

The chain links TRBV28 to TRBJ1-6; 9 nucleotides line up with TRBD1. Trimming removed 6 bases from V and 7 bases from J; junction bases left unmatched: 7. Germline CDR1 reads MDHEN; CDR2 reads SYDVKM. The CDR3 consists of 15 residues. This CDR3 reads CASRERQGGNSPLHF. The CDR3 bases are TGTGCCAGCAGGGAAAGACAGGGGGGAAATTCACCCCTCCACTTT.

This clone was recorded once. The chain links TRBV11-2 to TRBJ2-7, with 9 positions matching TRBD2. Per germline, CDR1 SGHAT and CDR2 FQNNGV. V lost 5 bases, J lost 7 bases, and 3 bases stayed unmatched. This CDR3 has 12 amino acids. As DNA, the CDR3 is TGTGCCAGCAGCAGCGGGAGGCGGGAGCAGTACTTC. Protein product: CASSSGRREQYF.

DNA of the CDR3: TGTGCCAGCAGCTTGGCCGGTCTAGCGGGGGGAGGAGAGACCCAGTACTTC. It is translated as CASSLAGLAGGGETQYF. This chain links TRBV5-6 with TRBJ2-5, with TRBD2 matching 11 bases. The V gene's germline CDR1 is SGHDT and CDR2 YYEEEE. J gave up 4 bases and V 0 bases, and 8 bases lay outside the gene matches. The CDR3 contains 17 residues.

V usage is TRBV6-2 or TRBV6-3 and J usage is TRBJ1-2; 7 bases are a match to TRBD1. The CDR3 has 19 residues. Germline V CDR1 and CDR2: MNHEY, SVGEGT. J lost 0 bases, V lost 4 bases, and 17 bases had no gene match. CDR3: CASSWPMTPGQRPNYGYTF. The CDR3, as DNA: TGTGCCAGCAGTTGGCCTATGACGCCGGGACAGCGACCTAACTATGGCTACACCTTC.

CDR3 protein: CASSSGQGNEKLFF. CDR3 DNA: TGTGCCAGCAGCTCGGGACAGGGGAATGAAAAACTGTTTTTT. V is TRBV7-9 and J is TRBJ1-4; 10 bases line up with TRBD1. This CDR3 has 14 residues. CDR1 SEHNR and CDR2 FQNEAQ come from the germline V gene (reference sequence). After removal of 4 bases from V and 5 bases from J, the junction contained 1 base not matched to a gene.

This chain uses TRBV2 with TRBJ1-5; no clear D gene. The CDR3 is made up of 15 amino acids. The germline V gene encodes CDR1 SNHLY and CDR2 FYNNEI. V lost 4 bases and J 0 bases, leaving 10 bases between the germline ends. In DNA, the CDR3 is TGTGCCAGCAGTGTTCGGGGAACTAGCAATCAGCCCCAGCATTTT. Translation gives CASSVRGTSNQPQHF.

The rearrangement links TRBV10-3 to TRBJ1-2; perhaps TRBD1 as D (5 bases). V gave up 8 bases and J gave up 4 bases, with 14 bases separating them. The CDR3 is made up of 13 amino acids. CDR1 and CDR2 from the germline V gene are ENHRY and SYGVKD. Here the CDR3 reads CAIQRQGSYGYTF. CDR3 DNA: TGTGCCATCCAGAGGCAGGGCAGCTATGGCTACACCTTC.

V gene TRBV3-1 (or the pseudogene TRBV3-2) combines with J gene TRBJ1-2; D unclear. Germline V gives CDR1 LGHDT, CDR2 YNNKEL (reference sequence). The CDR3 length is 15 residues. V lost 2 bases to trimming and J lost 3 bases, with 13 bases between them. The CDR3 reads CASSQSRPPDYGYTF. The CDR3 DNA follows: TGTGCCAGCAGCCAATCCCGTCCGCCGGACTATGGCTACACCTTC.

This chain uses TRBV3-1 (or the pseudogene TRBV3-2) with TRBJ2-1; a possible D gene is TRBD2 (5 bases). Germline-derived CDR1 and CDR2 are LGHDT and YNNKEL (reference sequence). This CDR3 comprises 14 residues. Trimming cost V 0 bases and J 8 bases, with 11 bases left between them. The DNA for the CDR3 is TGTGCCAGCAGCCAAGAGTGGAGCGGATATGAGCAGTTCTTC. Amino acid sequence: CASSQEWSGYEQFF.

The chain uses TRBV28 and TRBJ2-6; no clear D gene. There are 16 residues in the CDR3. Deletions cut 4 bases from V and 2 bases from J, with 12 bases between. Germline CDR1 is MDHEN and CDR2 is SYDVKM. In nucleotides, the CDR3 is TGTGCCAGCAGTTCCCCGACACTCGCTGGGGCCAACGTCCTGACTTTC. Protein: CASSSPTLAGANVLTF.

The rearrangement joins TRBV29-1 to TRBJ2-3, with TRBD2 matching 9 bases. Germline V CDR1 and CDR2: SQVTM, ANQGSEA. The CDR3 sequence is 13 residues long. V was pared by 6 bases and J by 6 bases, with 7 bases of the junction left unmatched. CDR3 loop: CSVRGRAKDTQYF. The CDR3 DNA is TGCAGCGTGCGCGGGAGGGCCAAGGATACGCAGTATTTT.

The chain recombines TRBV18 with TRBJ2-1, with 7 bases that match TRBD1. CDR3 length: 20 residues. V gave up 6 bases and J gave up 2 bases; unmatched junction bases: 22. The germline V gene has CDR1 KGHSH and CDR2 LQKENI. CDR3 region: CASSLRGWQGVLSPYNEQFF. The CDR3 nucleotides read TGTGCCAGCTCCCTCCGCGGTTGGCAGGGGGTGCTTTCTCCCTACAATGAGCAGTTCTTC.

This chain joins TRBV6-1 and TRBJ2-3, with D uncertain. Germline V CDR1 and CDR2: MNHNS, SASEGT. V dropped 1 base and J dropped 4 bases, with 9 bases sitting between them. CDR3 size: 14 residues. The CDR3 coding sequence is TGTGCCAGCAGTGAAGGAGGAAAACCAGATACGCAGTATTTT. Its protein product is CASSEGGKPDTQYF.

V is TRBV2 and J is TRBJ2-1, with 7 bases matching TRBD2. CDR1 and CDR2 (germline): SNHLY, FYNNEI. Trimming took 6 bases from V and 4 from J; bases not matched to a gene: 3. The CDR3 contains 13 residues. The CDR3 region is CASSLGLYNEQFF. CDR3 nucleotide sequence: TGTGCCAGCAGCCTGGGACTATACAATGAGCAGTTCTTC.

Note on this clone: Other nucleotide sequences in the sample specify the same CDR3. V and J are TRBV6-5 and TRBJ1-5; TRBD1 matches at 7 bases. The germline V gene encodes CDR1 MNHEY and CDR2 SVGAGI. V gave up 4 bases and J gave up 6 bases; unmatched junction bases: 3. The CDR3 length is 13 residues. CDR3: CASSLTGRQPQHF. The DNA for the CDR3 is TGTGCCAGCAGTTTGACAGGGCGTCAGCCCCAGCATTTT.

The V call is TRBV19, the J call TRBJ1-3; D perhaps matches TRBD1 (6 bases). The CDR3 spans 14 residues. The germline V gene has CDR1 LNHDA and CDR2 SQIVND (reference sequence). V lost 9 bases to trimming and J lost 1 base, with 13 bases between them. The CDR3 region is CASQIRGSGNTIYF. The CDR3 nucleotides read TGTGCCAGCCAAATCAGGGGTTCTGGAAACACCATATATTTT.

The chain joins TRBV19 to TRBJ2-1; D gene unclear. Trimming removed 6 bases at V and 0 bases at J, with 12 bases between. The CDR3 has 15 residues. CDR1 and CDR2 from the germline V gene are LNHDA and SQIVND (reference sequence). In DNA form, the CDR3 reads TGTGCCAGTAGCCTAGGCCCGAGCTCCTACAATGAGCAGTTCTTC. Residues: CASSLGPSSYNEQFF.

V and J are TRBV4-1 and TRBJ1-1, with no clear D. The germline V gene has CDR1 MGHRA and CDR2 YSYEKL. The CDR3 covers 13 residues. Trimming stripped 5 bases from V and 3 bases from J, with 10 bases between. The CDR3 coding sequence is TGCGCCAGCAGCGCGAGGGTTGACACTGAAGCTTTCTTT. Its translation: CASSARVDTEAFF.